This passage covers 2 T cell receptor beta chains from one sample sequenced in a study of PD-1 blockade in classical Hodgkin lymphoma (dated by TCRdb to 2019 to 2021). Receptor libraries were prepared by the immunoSEQ multiplex PCR assay. TCRdb carries this immuneACCESS record with in-frame sequences only. Its versions omit some clonotypes, under half of them owing to an unresolved V gene in the studies checked, with the rest unexplained. The sample table contains about 27,000 clones; only one count was recorded for 65% to 80% of them. The top ten clonotypes cover 2.4% of the sample. What the time point label conveys for this sample: cycle 1 day 1 (C1D1), immediately before nivolumab initiation. Relapse after autologous stem cell transplantation had occurred in all trial patients, and cohorts A, B and C were distinguished by prior brentuximab vedotin exposure. Using a Miltenyi CD4+ T cell isolation kit, CD4+ T cells were purified from thawed PBMCs through magnetic negative selection.

The source was CD4+ T cells from blood, collected at baseline. All receptors derive from a human donor with classical Hodgkin lymphoma.

The chain has TRBV2 and TRBJ1-4; perhaps TRBD1 as D (5 bases). The germline V gene has CDR1 SNHLY and CDR2 FYNNEI. The V gene lost 4 bases and the J gene lost 2 bases, with 11 bases spanning the gap. The CDR3 has 15 residues. The CDR3 DNA follows: TGTGCCAGCAGTGGAGGGGATGGGACTAATGAAAAACTGTTTTTT. It specifies CASSGGDGTNEKLFF.

The rearrangement joins TRBV30 to TRBJ1-3; D is unclear. CDR1 is GTSNPN, CDR2 SVGIG, per germline (reference sequence). The CDR3 extends over 15 amino acids. V was pared by 5 bases and J by 0 bases, with 14 bases between. The CDR3 is CAWSPDWSSGNTIYF. The CDR3 nucleotides read TGTGCCTGGTCCCCCGACTGGTCCTCTGGAAACACCATATATTTT.